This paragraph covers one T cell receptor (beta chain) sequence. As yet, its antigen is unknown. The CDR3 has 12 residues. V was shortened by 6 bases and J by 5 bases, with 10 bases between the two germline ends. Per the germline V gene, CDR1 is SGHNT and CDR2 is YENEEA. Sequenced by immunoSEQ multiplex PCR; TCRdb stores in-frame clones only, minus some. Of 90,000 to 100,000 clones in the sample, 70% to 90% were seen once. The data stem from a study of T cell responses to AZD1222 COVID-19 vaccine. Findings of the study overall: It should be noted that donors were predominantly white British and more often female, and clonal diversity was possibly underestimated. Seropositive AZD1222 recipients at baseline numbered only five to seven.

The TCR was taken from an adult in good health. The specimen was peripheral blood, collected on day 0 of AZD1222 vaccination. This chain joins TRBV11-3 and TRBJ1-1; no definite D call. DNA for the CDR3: TGTGCCAGCAGGGGCGGGGTGACTGAAGCTTTCTTT. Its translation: CASRGGVTEAFF.